This TCR beta chain is from a study of control samples from healthy donors and cancer patients. Germline CDR1 and CDR2: SGDLS and YYNGEE. Trimming took 3 bases from V and 8 from J, leaving 17 bases between them. The CDR3 runs 15 residues. Repertoires were generated with immunoSEQ multiplex PCR, while TCRdb's copy carries only in-frame clones and drops some. The data hold 120,000 or so clones, with roughly nine tenths observed a single time. Specimen: blood. This TCR came from a man aged 45-60 years in good health. The chain has TRBV9 and TRBJ1-4; possibly TRBD1 for D (5 bases). CDR3 amino acids: CASSAGYLTSEKLFF. The CDR3, as DNA: TGTGCCAGCAGCGCAGGGTATTTGACCTCCGAAAAACTGTTTTTT.